Below, 29 T cell receptor beta chains from the same sample are listed, as sequenced in a study of shared clonotypes between healthy human individuals. Repertoires were generated with immunoSEQ multiplex PCR, while TCRdb's copy carries only in-frame clones and drops some. The sample consists of approximately 740,000 clones, around 67% of them appearing once. The sequenced sample was memory CD4+ T cells sorted from blood. Subset specified: CD45RA-negative fraction. Source of these receptors: a woman aged 25 to 39 in good health.

The rearrangement joins TRBV28 to TRBJ1-4; D not certain. Trimming removed 2 bases at V and 10 bases at J, with 11 bases between. The CDR3 runs to 13 residues. Germline V gene sequence: CDR1 MDHEN, CDR2 SYDVKM. The chain's CDR3 is CASSLTGPGKLFF. The CDR3 DNA follows: TGTGCCAGCAGTTTAACCGGGCCGGGAAAACTGTTTTTT. The whole variable domain, remainder taken from reference TRBV28 and TRBJ1-4, is DVKVTQSSRYLVKRTGEKVFLECVQDMDHENMFWYRQDPGLGLRLIYFSYDVKMKEKGDIPEGYSVSREKKERFSLILESASTNQTSMYLCASSLTGPGKLFFGSGTQLSVL.

This clone was counted only a few times. The chain employs TRBV10-3 and TRBJ1-5; 9 nucleotides align to TRBD1. The CDR3 has 14 residues. Germline trimming cut 4 bases from V and 5 bases from J; bases unmatched to any gene: 3. CDR1 is ENHRY and CDR2 is SYGVKD in the germline V gene. CDR3 DNA: TGTGCCATCAGTGGACAGGGGGTTGATCAGCCCCAGCATTTT. It yields the protein CAISGQGVDQPQHF.

Concerning this clone: Other DNA variants within this sample encode the same CDR3. V is TRBV5-1 and J is TRBJ1-1, with 7 bases matching TRBD1. V was pared by 2 bases and J by 5 bases, with 6 bases of the junction left unmatched. This CDR3 is 14 amino acids long. From germline, CDR1 is SGHRS and CDR2 YFSETQ. In DNA form, the CDR3 reads TGCGCCAGCAGCTTCGACAGGGTTGGGACTGAAGCTTTCTTT. As protein: CASSFDRVGTEAFF.

V usage is TRBV29-1 and J usage is TRBJ2-2, with a possible D match to TRBD2 (5 bases). Trimming took 3 bases from V and 1 from J, leaving 9 bases between them. CDR1 is SQVTM, CDR2 ANQGSEA, per germline. This CDR3 is built from 14 residues. CDR3 in DNA: TGCAGCGTTGACGGCCGGGGGAACACCGGGGAGCTGTTTTTT. This gives the protein CSVDGRGNTGELFF.

This clone showed up just a few times. J is TRBJ2-1 and V is TRBV5-5, with D perhaps matching TRBD2 (6 bases). The CDR3 length is 13 residues. Germline values: CDR1 SGHKS, CDR2 YYEKEE (reference sequence). The V and J ends lost 4 bases and 7 bases respectively, with 12 bases between them. CDR3 bases: TGTGCCAGCAGCCGCGGGGTTTTAAATGAGCAGTTCTTC. This encodes CASSRGVLNEQFF.

This chain connects TRBV5-4 to TRBJ2-1, with D perhaps given as TRBD1 or TRBD2 (5 bases each). Germline CDR1 SGHNT, CDR2 YYREEE (reference sequence). The CDR3 has 15 amino acids. Trimming took 8 bases from V and 7 from J, leaving 22 bases between them. CDR3 in DNA: TGTGCCAGTAGATTTGGGGGAGAAGGCCGGAATGAGCAGTTCTTC. Translated, it gives CASRFGGEGRNEQFF. The full variable domain, completed using reference TRBV5-4 and TRBJ2-1, is ETGVTQSPTHLIKTRGQQVTLRCSSQSGHNTVSWYQQALGQGPQFIFQYYREEENGRGNFPPRFSGLQFPNYSSELNVNALELDDSALYLCASRFGGEGRNEQFFGPGTRLTVL.

The sample holds one count of this clone. The sample has other DNA sequences that encode this CDR3 too. The gene calls are TRBV5-1 and TRBJ2-7; TRBD2 is a possible D gene (5 bases). Trimming stripped 1 base from V and 4 bases from J, with 9 bases between. Germline values: CDR1 SGHRS, CDR2 YFSETQ. The CDR3 has 13 residues. Here the CDR3 DNA reads TGCGCCAGCAGCTTGAGGACTGGATACGAGCAGTACTTC. This encodes CASSLRTGYEQYF. Complete variable domain (other parts from reference TRBV5-1 and TRBJ2-7): KAGVTQTPRYLIKTRGQQVTLSCSPISGHRSVSWYQQTPGQGLQFLFEYFSETQRNKGNFPGRFSGRQFSNSRSEMNVSTLELGDSALYLCASSLRTGYEQYFGPGTRLTVT.

This rearrangement joins TRBV5-1 to TRBJ2-1; D remains unclear. The V end was cut by 0 bases, the J end by 3 bases, with 10 bases between. Germline V gene data show CDR1 as SGHRS and CDR2 as YFSETQ. The CDR3 totals 15 residues. CDR3 protein: CASSLEVPSYNEQFF. The CDR3 bases are TGCGCCAGCAGCTTGGAGGTGCCTAGCTACAATGAGCAGTTCTTC. Together with reference TRBV5-1 and TRBJ2-1, the CDR3 gives the full variable domain: KAGVTQTPRYLIKTRGQQVTLSCSPISGHRSVSWYQQTPGQGLQFLFEYFSETQRNKGNFPGRFSGRQFSNSRSEMNVSTLELGDSALYLCASSLEVPSYNEQFFGPGTRLTVL.

V gene TRBV10-1 combines with J gene TRBJ2-3; 9 positions match TRBD2. This CDR3 has 15 residues. Per germline, CDR1 WNHNN and CDR2 SYGVQD (reference sequence). After removal of 5 bases from V and 2 bases from J, the junction contained 5 bases not matched to a gene. CDR3 loop: CASSFTSGPTDTQYF. DNA for the CDR3: TGCGCCAGCAGTTTTACTAGCGGGCCCACAGATACGCAGTATTTT.

This sequence joins TRBV28 and TRBJ2-1; possibly TRBD2 for D (6 bases). V shed 3 bases and J shed 3 bases, with 12 bases lying between them. CDR3 length: 15 residues. Germline V lookup: CDR1 MDHEN, CDR2 SYDVKM. The CDR3 spells CASSLWRGNYNEQFF. CDR3 bases: TGTGCCAGCAGTTTGTGGCGGGGCAACTACAATGAGCAGTTCTTC. Full variable domain (rest looked up from reference TRBV28 and TRBJ2-1): DVKVTQSSRYLVKRTGEKVFLECVQDMDHENMFWYRQDPGLGLRLIYFSYDVKMKEKGDIPEGYSVSREKKERFSLILESASTNQTSMYLCASSLWRGNYNEQFFGPGTRLTVL.

This clone appeared a single time. In nucleotides, the CDR3 is TGTGCCAGCACCCTAGGTGTCGGGAACTACACCGGGGAGCTGTTTTTT. Protein product: CASTLGVGNYTGELFF. The V gene is TRBV28, the J gene TRBJ2-2; the D gene is possibly TRBD2 (5 bases). V was trimmed by 7 bases and J by 3 bases, leaving 18 bases between them. Per the germline V gene, CDR1 is MDHEN and CDR2 is SYDVKM. CDR3 length: 16 amino acids.

J is TRBJ1-2 and V is TRBV18; D is uncertain. Trimming shortened V by 6 bases and J by 1 base, and 18 bases separated the two germline ends. CDR1 KGHSH and CDR2 LQKENI come from the germline V gene. CDR3 size: 16 residues. The CDR3 nucleotides read TGTGCCAGCTCGGGCTTAGAGGCGGAACTTAACTATGGCTACACCTTC. This sequence encodes CASSGLEAELNYGYTF.

The V gene is TRBV28, the J gene TRBJ1-4; 7 bases line up with TRBD1. The CDR3 consists of 14 residues. The germline V gene encodes CDR1 MDHEN and CDR2 SYDVKM. V was clipped by 6 bases and J by 4 bases; unmatched bases: 5. In DNA, the CDR3 is TGTGCCAGCAGGGCGCAGGGGGGTAATGAAAAACTGTTTTTT. It codes for CASRAQGGNEKLFF. The variable domain in full, with the rest retrieved from reference TRBV28 and TRBJ1-4, is DVKVTQSSRYLVKRTGEKVFLECVQDMDHENMFWYRQDPGLGLRLIYFSYDVKMKEKGDIPEGYSVSREKKERFSLILESASTNQTSMYLCASRAQGGNEKLFFGSGTQLSVL.

The J gene is TRBJ2-7, the V gene TRBV10-2; 7 bases align to TRBD2. This CDR3 comprises 13 residues. CDR1 WSHSY and CDR2 SAAADI come from the germline V gene. With 10 bases clipped from V and 1 base from J, the junction kept 7 bases outside the gene matches. In DNA, the CDR3 is TGCGCCACCACGGACGGGAGGTCCTACGAGCAGTACTTC. Encoded protein: CATTDGRSYEQYF.

CDR3: CASSLVSGTGPYNEQFF. Here the CDR3 DNA reads TGCGCCAGCAGCTTGGTATCGGGGACAGGGCCTTACAATGAGCAGTTCTTC. The chain employs TRBV5-1 and TRBJ2-1; 9 bases line up with TRBD1. The V segment lost 0 bases and the J segment 4 bases; nucleotides outside the gene matches: 8. CDR1 SGHRS and CDR2 YFSETQ come from the germline V gene. The CDR3 contains 17 residues.

J is TRBJ2-7 and V is TRBV6-1; 9 nucleotides align to TRBD1. With 6 bases clipped from V and 6 bases from J, the junction kept 6 bases outside the gene matches. The CDR3 spans 13 residues. From germline, CDR1 is MNHNS and CDR2 SASEGT. CDR3 in DNA: TGTGCCAGCAGGGGACAGGGAGGACTCGAGCAGTACTTC. This codes for CASRGQGGLEQYF.

With regard to this clone: The same CDR3 is also encoded by other DNA sequences in this sample. This chain joins TRBV5-4 and TRBJ2-1, with TRBD2 matching over 7 bases. CDR1 is SGHNT, CDR2 YYREEE, per germline (reference sequence). The CDR3 sequence is 15 residues long. Germline trimming cut 4 bases from V and 0 bases from J; bases unmatched to any gene: 4. The CDR3, as DNA: TGTGCCAGCAGCCCCCCGGGGGGCTCCTACAATGAGCAGTTCTTC. As protein: CASSPPGGSYNEQFF.

The chain employs TRBV9 and TRBJ1-1; tentative D call: TRBD1 (6 bases). In germline, CDR1 is SGDLS, CDR2 YYNGEE. Trimming left V 3 bases short and J 1 base short, with 19 bases between. The CDR3 loop spans 17 amino acids. CDR3 DNA: TGTGCCAGCAGCGGTTCGACAGGCCTTATAAAGAACACTGAAGCTTTCTTT. Translating gives CASSGSTGLIKNTEAFF.

V is TRBV5-1 and J is TRBJ2-7; D is ambiguous. The CDR3 loop spans 15 amino acids. Trimming shortened V by 1 base and J by 5 bases, and 16 bases separated the two germline ends. Germline lookup yields CDR1 SGHRS and CDR2 YFSETQ. CDR3 bases: TGCGCCAGCAGCTTGAAGGTCCAGTGGTGGGACGAGCAGTACTTC. This gives the protein CASSLKVQWWDEQYF.

V and J are TRBV6-5 and TRBJ1-5, with D possibly matching TRBD1 (5 bases). The CDR3 is 13 amino acids. V was trimmed by 5 bases and J by 5 bases, leaving 10 bases between them. The germline CDR1 and CDR2 sequences are MNHEY and SVGAGI. CDR3 region: CASSGAADQPQHF. As DNA, the CDR3 is TGTGCCAGCAGTGGGGCAGCAGATCAGCCCCAGCATTTT.

The chain joins TRBV7-8 to TRBJ2-1; 16 bases match TRBD2. In germline, CDR1 is SGHVS, CDR2 FQNEAQ. V dropped 6 bases and J dropped 0; count of bases not matched to a gene: 5. The CDR3 covers 18 residues. The CDR3 DNA follows: TGTGCCAGCAGGGGGACTAGCGGGAGGGGTAGCTCCTACAATGAGCAGTTCTTC. Its protein product is CASRGTSGRGSSYNEQFF.

This clone was detected a few times. Compared with germline, one end of the junction differs, possibly owing to a read error. This chain joins TRBV15 and TRBJ2-7, with 15 bases that match TRBD2. Germline CDR1 reads LNHNV; CDR2 reads YYDKDF (reference sequence). This CDR3 is built from 15 residues. In DNA, the CDR3 is TGTGCCACCAGCAGAGATAAAGGACTAGCGGGAGGGGTTCAATTC. This sequence encodes CATSRDKGLAGGVQF.

This clone was counted ten times or more. The rearrangement uses TRBV5-1 and TRBJ2-5, with a possible D match to TRBD2 (5 bases). Trimming pared 0 bases from V and 0 bases from J, leaving 9 bases between. Germline values: CDR1 SGHRS, CDR2 YFSETQ. This CDR3 contains 15 residues. As DNA, the CDR3 is TGCGCCAGCAGCTTGGGGGCGGGTCACCAAGAGACCCAGTACTTC. Translated: CASSLGAGHQETQYF.

The chain carries TRBV2 and TRBJ1-2; D unclear. The CDR3 has 13 amino acids. Germline CDR1 SNHLY, CDR2 FYNNEI. Trimming removed 7 bases from V and 4 bases from J, with 13 bases in between. CDR3 DNA: TGTGCCAGCACCTCGGGTTCCATCTATGGCTACACCTTC. It specifies CASTSGSIYGYTF.

J is TRBJ2-2 and V is TRBV2; 9 bases map to TRBD2. The J segment lost 4 bases and the V segment lost 6 bases, leaving 6 bases of the junction unmatched. Germline loops: CDR1 SNHLY, CDR2 FYNNEI. The length of the CDR3 is 15 residues. The DNA of the CDR3 is TGTGCCAGCAGGAGAGCGGGGGGAGGCACCGGGGAGCTGTTTTTT. It encodes CASRRAGGGTGELFF.

This chain joins TRBV6-5 and TRBJ1-5; the D is unclear. Germline V gene sequence: CDR1 MNHEY, CDR2 SVGAGI. V lost 2 bases to trimming and J lost 7 bases, with 9 bases between them. The CDR3 has 13 residues. The CDR3 coding sequence is TGTGCCAGCAGTTACATGGGAAGGCAGCCCCAGCATTTT. Its translation is CASSYMGRQPQHF.

This chain uses TRBV19 with TRBJ2-7; D is perhaps TRBD1 or TRBD2 (5 bases each). The V gene's germline CDR1 is LNHDA and CDR2 SQIVND (reference sequence). V shed 5 bases and J shed 4 bases, with 18 bases lying between them. This CDR3 has 15 amino acids. The CDR3 DNA is TGTGCCAGTAGTCCGGCAGGGACGGGTGTTTACGAGCAGTACTTC. This codes for CASSPAGTGVYEQYF.

At least ten counts were recorded for this clone. The chain links TRBV5-6 to TRBJ2-1; tentatively, D is TRBD2 (6 bases). This CDR3 is built from 13 residues. V shed 3 bases and J shed 9 bases, with 13 bases lying between them. From germline, CDR1 is SGHDT and CDR2 YYEEEE. The CDR3 region has the DNA TGTGCCAGCAGCTCCCCCGGGACTTCTGAGCAGTTCTTC. This sequence encodes CASSSPGTSEQFF.

This clone was found many times. V usage is TRBV21-1 and J usage is TRBJ2-7; no DNA check was done on the table's D call, TRBD2. TRBV21-1 is a listed pseudogene. This CDR3 contains 16 residues. The CDR3 DNA follows: TGTGCCAGCCGCGAGGGGGGGGACCAGGGAGTTTACGAGCAGTACTTC. This translates into CASREGGDQGVYEQYF.